This TCR beta chain originates from a study of T cell changes during pregnancy in multiple sclerosis (dated by TCRdb to between 2019 and 2020). With regard to the full study: The study looked at changes in the T cell repertoire across pregnancy in women with multiple sclerosis.

The germline V gene provides CDR1 SGHRS and CDR2 YFSETQ. The V and J ends are trimmed by 0 bases and 0 bases, leaving 7 bases between them. The cysteine opens and the phenylalanine closes a CDR3 of 14 amino acids. Only the CDR3 portion is preserved as DNA: 42 bases, with reading frame beginning at the first base. To prepare the library, the immunoSEQ multiplex PCR assay was applied. Imported from immuneACCESS, the table was reduced by TCRdb to in-frame sequences with V and J called. These copies leave out some clones; in studies compared against another copy, an unresolved V gene accounts for under half, and the cause of the remainder is not known. In all, the sample holds tens of thousands of clones, and roughly nine tenths of those were seen once. The top ten clones comprise about 0.21% of the sample. With respect to this clone: The clone's antigen remains unknown. Per-base qualities were not stored, and no clone one base away is much larger.

The origin of this receptor is a female donor with multiple sclerosis, enrolled in a pregnancy study. The sequences come from CD4+ T cells from peripheral blood mononuclear cells, collected in the second trimester of pregnancy. The receptor chain draws on TRBV5-1 and TRBJ2-7, with no confident D gene call. The DNA reads TGCGCCAGCAGCTTGGGTCCTAGCTCCTACGAGCAGTACTTC. Its protein product is CASSLGPSSYEQYF.